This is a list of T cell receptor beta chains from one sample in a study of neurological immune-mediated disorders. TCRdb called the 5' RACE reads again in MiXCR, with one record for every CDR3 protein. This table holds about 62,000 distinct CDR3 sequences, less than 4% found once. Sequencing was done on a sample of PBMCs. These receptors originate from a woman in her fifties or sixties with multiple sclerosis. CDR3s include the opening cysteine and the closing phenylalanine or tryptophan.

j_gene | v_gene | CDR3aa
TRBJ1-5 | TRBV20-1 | CSAREGQGGNQPQHF
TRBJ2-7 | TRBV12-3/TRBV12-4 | CASSFPGLGLYEQYF
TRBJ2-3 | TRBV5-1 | CASSLRASGSGTDTQYF
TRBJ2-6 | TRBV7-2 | CASSPDPTGSSGANVLTF
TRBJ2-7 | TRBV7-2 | CASSPLSSGTYEQYF
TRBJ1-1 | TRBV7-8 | CASSLKDLVTEAFF
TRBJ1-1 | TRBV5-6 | CASSTPGLRMNTEAFF
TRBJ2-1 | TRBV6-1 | CASRRQGSSYNEQFF
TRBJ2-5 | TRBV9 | CASSVVSGTGQETQYF
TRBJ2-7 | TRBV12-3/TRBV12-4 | CASSLHGRYEQYF
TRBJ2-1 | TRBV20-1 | CSARMVSGRYNEQFF
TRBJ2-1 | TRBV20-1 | CSADLPPYNEQFF
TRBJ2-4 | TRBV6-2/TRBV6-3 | CASRRGGAQNIQYF
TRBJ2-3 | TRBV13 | CASSLVAGGPTDTQNF
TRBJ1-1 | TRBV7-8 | CASSLEGEVTEAFF
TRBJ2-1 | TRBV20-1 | CSAPTSGSYNEQFF
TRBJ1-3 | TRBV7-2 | CASRPASGNTIYF
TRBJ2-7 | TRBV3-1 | CASSQGRLEQYF
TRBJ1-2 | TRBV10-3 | CAISERWEANYGYTF
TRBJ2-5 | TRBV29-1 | CSAGLTGWGETQYF
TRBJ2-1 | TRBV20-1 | CSPKTGAYNEQFF
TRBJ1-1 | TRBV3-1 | CASSHLGTEAFF
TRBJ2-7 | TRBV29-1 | CSVKGVGGYEQYF
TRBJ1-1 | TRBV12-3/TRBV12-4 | CASSPDWGKTTEAFF
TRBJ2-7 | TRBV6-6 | CASTPEGLASYEQYF
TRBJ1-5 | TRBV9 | CASSVDGGPQHF
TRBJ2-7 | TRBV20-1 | CSALLPRSYEQYF
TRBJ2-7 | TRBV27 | CASSSFDRDYEQYF
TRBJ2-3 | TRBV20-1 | CSASSASGTDTQYF
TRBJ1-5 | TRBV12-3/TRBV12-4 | CASSPGTGYSNQSQHF
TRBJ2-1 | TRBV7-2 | CASSSGQGTNEQFF
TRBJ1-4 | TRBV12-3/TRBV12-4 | CASSETGGSEKLFF
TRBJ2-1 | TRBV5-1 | CASSLRRSGQSPYNEQFF
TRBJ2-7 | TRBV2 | CASSLTDEQYF
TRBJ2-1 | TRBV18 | CASSPVPGQGAEQFF
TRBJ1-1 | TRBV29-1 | CSILPSLNTEAFF
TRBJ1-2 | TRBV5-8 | CASSLNLRYGYTF